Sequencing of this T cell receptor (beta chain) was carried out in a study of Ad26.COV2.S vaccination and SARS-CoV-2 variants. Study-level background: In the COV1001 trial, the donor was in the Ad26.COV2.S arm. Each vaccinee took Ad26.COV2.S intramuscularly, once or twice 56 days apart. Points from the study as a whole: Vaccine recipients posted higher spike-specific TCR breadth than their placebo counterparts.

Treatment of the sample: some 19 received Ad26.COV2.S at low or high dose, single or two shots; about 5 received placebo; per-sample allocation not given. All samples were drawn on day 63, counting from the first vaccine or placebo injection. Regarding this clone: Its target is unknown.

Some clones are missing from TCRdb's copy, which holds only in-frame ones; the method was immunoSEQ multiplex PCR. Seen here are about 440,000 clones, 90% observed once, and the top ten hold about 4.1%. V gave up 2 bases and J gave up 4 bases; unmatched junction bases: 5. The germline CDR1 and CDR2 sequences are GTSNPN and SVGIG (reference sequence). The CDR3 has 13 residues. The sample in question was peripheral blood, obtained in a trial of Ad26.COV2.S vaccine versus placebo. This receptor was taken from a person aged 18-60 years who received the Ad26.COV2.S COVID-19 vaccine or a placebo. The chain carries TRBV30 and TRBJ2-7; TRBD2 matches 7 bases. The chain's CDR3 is CAWSMGGSYEQYF. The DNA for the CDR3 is TGTGCCTGGAGTATGGGCGGGAGTTACGAGCAGTACTTC.